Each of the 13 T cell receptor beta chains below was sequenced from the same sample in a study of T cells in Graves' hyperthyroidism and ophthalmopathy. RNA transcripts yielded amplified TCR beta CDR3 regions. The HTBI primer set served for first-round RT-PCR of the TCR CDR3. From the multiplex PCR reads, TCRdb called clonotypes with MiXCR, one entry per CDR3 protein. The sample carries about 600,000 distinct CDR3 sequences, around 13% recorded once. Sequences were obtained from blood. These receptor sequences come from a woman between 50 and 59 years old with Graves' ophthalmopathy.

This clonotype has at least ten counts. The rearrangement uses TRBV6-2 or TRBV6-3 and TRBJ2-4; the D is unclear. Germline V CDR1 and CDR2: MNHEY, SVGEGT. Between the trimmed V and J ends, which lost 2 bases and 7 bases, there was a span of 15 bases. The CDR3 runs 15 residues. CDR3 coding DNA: TGTGCCAGCAGTTACCTCCGTGGGCTGGTGAACATTCAGTACTTC. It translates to CASSYLRGLVNIQYF.

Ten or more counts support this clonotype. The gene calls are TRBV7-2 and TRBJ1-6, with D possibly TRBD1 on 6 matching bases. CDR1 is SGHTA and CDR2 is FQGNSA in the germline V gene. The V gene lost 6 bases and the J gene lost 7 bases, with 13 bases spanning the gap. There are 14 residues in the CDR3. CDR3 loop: CASRQDRRNSPLHF. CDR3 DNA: TGTGCCAGCAGACAGGACAGACGCAATTCACCCCTCCACTTT.

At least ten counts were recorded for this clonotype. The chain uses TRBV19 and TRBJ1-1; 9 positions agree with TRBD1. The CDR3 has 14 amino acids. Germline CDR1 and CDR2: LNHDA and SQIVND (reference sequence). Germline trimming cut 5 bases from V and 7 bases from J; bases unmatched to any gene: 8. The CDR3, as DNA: TGTGCCAGTAGTTTACAGGGGGCGGTCTATGAAGCTTTCTTT. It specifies CASSLQGAVYEAFF.

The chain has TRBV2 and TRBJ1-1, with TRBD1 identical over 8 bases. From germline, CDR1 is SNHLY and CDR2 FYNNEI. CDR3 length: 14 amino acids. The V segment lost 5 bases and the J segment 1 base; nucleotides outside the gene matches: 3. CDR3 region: CASSRGTGNTEAFF. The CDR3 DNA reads TGTGCCAGCAGTCGGGGGACAGGGAACACTGAAGCTTTCTTT.

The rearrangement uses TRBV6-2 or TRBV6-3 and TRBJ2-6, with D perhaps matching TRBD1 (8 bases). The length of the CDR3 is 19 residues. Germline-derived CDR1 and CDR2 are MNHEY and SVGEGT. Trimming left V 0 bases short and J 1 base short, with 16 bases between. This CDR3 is CASSYSLQGGASGANVLTF. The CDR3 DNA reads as TGTGCCAGCAGTTACTCGCTACAGGGGGGGGCATCTGGGGCCAACGTCCTGACTTTC.

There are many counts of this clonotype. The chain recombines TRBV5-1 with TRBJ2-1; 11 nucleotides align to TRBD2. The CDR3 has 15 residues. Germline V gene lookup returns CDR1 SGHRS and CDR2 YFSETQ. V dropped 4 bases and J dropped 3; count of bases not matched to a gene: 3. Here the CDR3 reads CASSASGRFYNEQFF. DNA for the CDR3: TGCGCCAGCAGCGCTAGCGGGAGGTTCTACAATGAGCAGTTCTTC.

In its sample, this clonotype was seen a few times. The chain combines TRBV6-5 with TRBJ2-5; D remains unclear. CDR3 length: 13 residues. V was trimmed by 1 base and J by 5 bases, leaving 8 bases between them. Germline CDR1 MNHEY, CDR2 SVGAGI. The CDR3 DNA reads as TGTGCCAGCAGTTACTTAGAGGAGGAGACCCAGTACTTC. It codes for CASSYLEEETQYF.

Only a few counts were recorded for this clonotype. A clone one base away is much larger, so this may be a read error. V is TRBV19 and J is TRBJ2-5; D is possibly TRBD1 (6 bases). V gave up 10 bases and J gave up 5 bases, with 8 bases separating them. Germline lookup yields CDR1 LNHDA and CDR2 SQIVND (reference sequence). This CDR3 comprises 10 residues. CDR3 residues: CATGAETQYF. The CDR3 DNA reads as TGTGCCACAGGGGCGGAGACCCAGTACTTC.

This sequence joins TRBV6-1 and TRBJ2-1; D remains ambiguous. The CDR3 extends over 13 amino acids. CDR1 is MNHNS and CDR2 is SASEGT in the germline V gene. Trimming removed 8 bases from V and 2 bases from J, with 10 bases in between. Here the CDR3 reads CASHQPPYNEQFF. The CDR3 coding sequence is TGTGCCAGCCATCAACCCCCCTACAATGAGCAGTTCTTC.

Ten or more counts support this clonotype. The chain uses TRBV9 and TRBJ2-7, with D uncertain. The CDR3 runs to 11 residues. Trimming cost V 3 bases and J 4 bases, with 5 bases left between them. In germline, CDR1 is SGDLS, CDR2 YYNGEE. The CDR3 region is CASSAGYEQYF. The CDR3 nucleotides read TGTGCCAGCAGCGCAGGATACGAGCAGTACTTC.

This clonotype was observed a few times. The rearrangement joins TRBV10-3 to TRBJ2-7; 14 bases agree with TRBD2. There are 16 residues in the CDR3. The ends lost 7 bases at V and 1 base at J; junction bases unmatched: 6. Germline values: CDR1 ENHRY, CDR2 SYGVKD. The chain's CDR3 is CAITGTSGSKSYEQYF. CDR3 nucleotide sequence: TGTGCCATCACCGGGACTAGCGGGAGCAAATCCTACGAGCAGTACTTC.

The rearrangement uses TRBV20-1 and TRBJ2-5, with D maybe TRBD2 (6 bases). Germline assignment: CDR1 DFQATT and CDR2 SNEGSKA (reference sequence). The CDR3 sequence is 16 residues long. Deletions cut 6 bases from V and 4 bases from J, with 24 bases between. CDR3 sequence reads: CSAQLGTGSWGETQYF. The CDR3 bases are TGCAGTGCCCAACTGGGGACCGGGAGCTGGGGAGAGACCCAGTACTTC.

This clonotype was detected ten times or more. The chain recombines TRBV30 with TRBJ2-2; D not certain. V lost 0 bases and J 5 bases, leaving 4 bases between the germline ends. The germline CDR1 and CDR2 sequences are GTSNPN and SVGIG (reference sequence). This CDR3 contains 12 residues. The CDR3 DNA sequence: TGTGCCTGGAGTGTTTCTACCGGGGAGCTGTTTTTT. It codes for CAWSVSTGELFF.